The 21 T cell receptor beta chains below all came from one sample that was sequenced in a study of T-cell reconstitution after alpha-beta-depleted transplantation in children. Unique molecular identifiers were built into the TCRbeta library. TCRdb redid the calling of the PCR reads with MiXCR, one entry per CDR3 protein. The sample shows about 27,000 distinct CDR3 sequences, roughly 6.3% of them seen only once. Source: PBMCs, mostly from graft donor cells, taken 180 days after TCRalphabeta/CD19-depleted stem cell transplant. The receptors come from a male patient under 18 who had a stem cell transplant for acute myeloid leukemia, so the T cells may come from the graft donor.

This clonotype has a count of ten or more. The chain is built from TRBV25-1 and TRBJ1-3; 8 bases are a match to TRBD1. The length of the CDR3 is 14 residues. The junction had 1 base not matched to a gene; V was cut back by 6 bases and J by 0 bases. Germline V gene data show CDR1 as MGHDK and CDR2 as SYGVNS. CDR3 protein: CASRDRGSGNTIYF. CDR3 DNA sequence: TGTGCCAGCAGAGACAGGGGCTCTGGAAACACCATATATTTT.

This clonotype was found many times. The chain joins TRBV4-2 to TRBJ2-1; maybe TRBD2 (6 bases). Trimming removed 6 bases from V and 8 bases from J, with 17 bases in between. Germline V CDR1 and CDR2: LGHNA, YNFKEQ. The CDR3 has 14 amino acids. CDR3 nucleotide sequence: TGTGCCAGCAGGCAAAGACTAGAGGTCTATGAGCAGTTCTTC. Translated: CASRQRLEVYEQFF.

There are many counts of this clonotype. V and J are TRBV20-1 and TRBJ1-2; TRBD1 might be the D (6 bases). The germline gives CDR1 DFQATT, CDR2 SNEGSKA (reference sequence). Trimming shortened V by 6 bases and J by 3 bases, and 17 bases separated the two germline ends. CDR3 length: 14 residues. This CDR3 is CSAQDSPSDYGYTF. In DNA form, the CDR3 reads TGCAGTGCGCAGGACAGCCCTAGCGACTATGGCTACACCTTC.

At least ten counts were recorded for this clonotype. The chain recombines TRBV7-6 with TRBJ2-5; maybe TRBD2 (6 bases). Trimming took off 0 bases at V and 5 bases at J, with 19 bases between the two ends. The CDR3 length is 17 residues. Per the germline V gene, CDR1 is SGHVS and CDR2 is FNYEAQ. CDR3 region: CASSLAGGGVSGETQYF. CDR3 coding DNA: TGTGCCAGCAGCTTAGCCGGAGGCGGGGTGTCGGGGGAGACCCAGTACTTC. Combining the CDR3 with reference TRBV7-6 and TRBJ2-5 gives the whole variable domain GAGVSQSPRYKVTKRGQDVALRCDPISGHVSLYWYRQALGQGPEFLTYFNYEAQQDKSGLPNDRFSAERPEGSISTLTIQRTEQRDSAMYRCASSLAGGGVSGETQYFGPGTRLLVL.

This clonotype was observed at least ten times. This rearrangement joins TRBV12-3 or TRBV12-4 to TRBJ1-3; D might be TRBD1 (5 bases). V lost 7 bases, J lost 5 bases, and 21 bases lay in between. The CDR3 is 16 amino acids. DNA for the CDR3: TGTGCCAGCACCCTTTCCATAGGGGACCCTAGAAACACCATATATTTT. Translating it yields CASTLSIGDPRNTIYF.

A few counts support this clonotype. V is TRBV6-2 or TRBV6-3 and J is TRBJ2-3; maybe TRBD1 (7 bases). The V gene's germline CDR1 is MNHEY and CDR2 SVGEGT. The CDR3 contains 16 residues. V was shortened by 2 bases and J by 3 bases, with 15 bases between the two germline ends. This chain's CDR3 is CASSYKEGAPTDTQYF. CDR3 nucleotides: TGTGCCAGCAGTTACAAGGAGGGGGCGCCAACAGATACGCAGTATTTT.

This clonotype was seen ten or more times. The rearrangement joins TRBV15 to TRBJ2-1; D is unresolved. Per the germline V gene, CDR1 is LNHNV and CDR2 is YYDKDF (reference sequence). V lost 4 bases, J lost 3 bases, and 16 bases lay in between. CDR3 length: 16 residues. The CDR3 coding sequence is TGTGCCACCAGCACCCCCCAAACGATGAGCTACAATGAGCAGTTCTTC. Translation gives CATSTPQTMSYNEQFF.

This clonotype has at least ten counts. V is TRBV7-2 and J is TRBJ2-5; 9 positions agree with TRBD1. The CDR3 covers 15 residues. Germline lookup yields CDR1 SGHTA and CDR2 FQGNSA. Trimming at V came to 0 bases and at J to 4 bases, leaving 3 bases not matched to a gene. The CDR3 bases are TGTGCCAGCAGCTTAGCGGCGGACAGGGGAGAGACCCAGTACTTC. The encoded protein is CASSLAADRGETQYF. The full variable domain, completed using reference TRBV7-2 and TRBJ2-5, is GAGVSQSPSNKVTEKGKDVELRCDPISGHTALYWYRQSLGQGLEFLIYFQGNSAPDKSGLPSDRFSAERTGGSVSTLTIQRTQQEDSAVYLCASSLAADRGETQYFGPGTRLLVL.

This clonotype is labeled large. Its ends do not fully match the called genes, so a read error is possible. The chain couples TRBV5-5 to TRBJ2-5, with 8 bases matching TRBD1. This CDR3 spans 13 amino acids. The germline gives CDR1 SGHKS, CDR2 YYEKEE (reference sequence). Here the CDR3 reads CASSYLGQAARAF. The CDR3 nucleotides read TGTGCCAGCAGCTACCTGGGACAGGCCGCCCGTGCCTTC.

The sample holds many counts of this clonotype. The chain links TRBV29-1 to TRBJ2-7, with 7 bases fitting TRBD2. The V gene's germline CDR1 is SQVTM and CDR2 ANQGSEA. The CDR3 has 13 amino acids. J lost 0 bases, V lost 1 base, and 0 bases had no gene match. CDR3 coding DNA: TGCAGCGTTGAAGGGGAGGGCTCCTACGAGCAGTACTTC. It codes for CSVEGEGSYEQYF.

By proportion, this clonotype is medium-sized. This chain links TRBV4-2 with TRBJ2-7; 11 nucleotides agree with TRBD1. The V gene's germline CDR1 is LGHNA and CDR2 YNFKEQ. V shed 4 bases and J 4 bases; nucleotides not matched to a gene: 6. This CDR3 has 15 residues. The CDR3 DNA reads as TGTGCCAGCAGCCCCCCAGGACAGGGGGCTTACGAGCAGTACTTC. Amino acid sequence: CASSPPGQGAYEQYF.

This clonotype was detected ten times or more. The chain uses TRBV19 and TRBJ1-2; unclear D gene. The CDR3 is 13 amino acids. The germline CDR1 and CDR2 sequences are LNHDA and SQIVND (reference sequence). Trimming cost V 4 bases and J 4 bases, with 10 bases left between them. In DNA form, the CDR3 reads TGTGCCAGTAGTAATCAGATGATCTATGGCTACACCTTC. Its protein is CASSNQMIYGYTF.

This clonotype was counted at least ten times. V gene TRBV5-6 combines with J gene TRBJ2-3; 11 bases map to TRBD2. This CDR3 contains 16 residues. Looked up from germline, CDR1 is SGHDT and CDR2 is YYEEEE. J was trimmed by 5 bases and V by 4 bases; bases with no gene match: 9. CDR3 nucleotide sequence: TGTGCCAGCAGCGCTAGCGGGAGGCCCTCTCGAGATACGCAGTATTTT. Amino acid sequence: CASSASGRPSRDTQYF. The whole variable domain, filled in from reference TRBV5-6 and TRBJ2-3, reads DAGVTQSPTHLIKTRGQQVTLRCSPKSGHDTVSWYQQALGQGPQFIFQYYEEEERQRGNFPDRFSGHQFPNYSSELNVNALLLGDSALYLCASSASGRPSRDTQYFGPGTRLTVL.

This clonotype was seen only a few times. The gene calls are TRBV7-2 and TRBJ1-2; D not resolved. V lost 5 bases, J lost 5 bases, and 9 bases lay in between. Looked up from germline, CDR1 is SGHTA and CDR2 is FQGNSA. The CDR3 totals 12 residues. CDR3 amino acids: CASSPDFYGYTF. CDR3 in DNA: TGTGCCAGCAGCCCGGATTTTTATGGCTACACCTTC.

In its sample, this clonotype was seen many times. This chain joins TRBV10-3 and TRBJ2-7; D gene unclear. V lost 2 bases and J lost 3, with 14 bases in between. Germline V lookup: CDR1 ENHRY, CDR2 SYGVKD. This CDR3 comprises 15 residues. For the CDR3, the DNA is TGTGCCATCAGTGAGGGGCGAGAGGCCGACTACGAGCAGTACTTC. Its translation: CAISEGREADYEQYF.

The chain is built from TRBV15 and TRBJ2-3, with 10 nucleotides matching TRBD1. V shed 1 base, J shed 4 bases, and the junction held 8 bases outside the gene matches. CDR1 LNHNV and CDR2 YYDKDF come from the germline V gene (reference sequence). The CDR3 sequence is 17 residues long. CDR3 region: CATSRALADRGSDTQYF. In DNA form, the CDR3 reads TGTGCCACCAGCAGAGCCCTTGCGGACAGGGGGTCAGATACGCAGTATTTT.

This clonotype was recorded at least ten times. The chain uses TRBV28 and TRBJ2-2; D is unclear. In germline, CDR1 is MDHEN, CDR2 SYDVKM. The CDR3 is 15 amino acids. Trimming cost V 6 bases and J 1 base, with 12 bases left between them. The CDR3 region has the DNA TGTGCCAGCAGCCTTCGGCGAGGGAACACCGGGGAGCTGTTTTTT. Protein sequence: CASSLRRGNTGELFF.

The table lists this clonotype with many counts. The chain combines TRBV9 with TRBJ2-2, with D possibly being TRBD1 or TRBD2 (6 bases each). Germline V gene sequence: CDR1 SGDLS, CDR2 YYNGEE. The CDR3 has 19 amino acids. V lost 4 bases and J 1 base, leaving 23 bases between the germline ends. As DNA, the CDR3 is TGTGCCAGCAGCTCAGTAGGCTCAGGGGACTCCCTGAACACCGGGGAGCTGTTTTTT. Its translation: CASSSVGSGDSLNTGELFF.

This clonotype was detected ten times or more. The chain carries TRBV29-1 and TRBJ2-3, with 7 bases matching TRBD1. The length of the CDR3 is 12 residues. From germline, CDR1 is SQVTM and CDR2 ANQGSEA. The V gene end was trimmed by 3 bases and the J gene end by 3 bases; junction bases not matched to a gene: 0. The CDR3 spells CSVETGTDTQYF. The CDR3 DNA sequence: TGCAGCGTTGAGACAGGGACAGATACGCAGTATTTT.

This clonotype was found many times. The chain recombines TRBV7-2 with TRBJ2-5; 7 bases agree with TRBD2. The CDR3 totals 15 residues. Unmatched junction bases numbered 6, after V lost 1 base and J lost 4 bases. Germline V CDR1 and CDR2: SGHTA, FQGNSA. CDR3 sequence reads: CASSLDSGSPETQYF. In nucleotides, the CDR3 is TGTGCCAGCAGCTTAGATAGCGGGTCTCCAGAGACCCAGTACTTC.

This rearrangement joins TRBV19 to TRBJ2-2; the D gene is possibly TRBD2 (5 bases). Germline V lookup: CDR1 LNHDA, CDR2 SQIVND (reference sequence). This CDR3 spans 16 amino acids. The V and J ends lost 6 bases and 6 bases respectively, with 20 bases between them. The CDR3 is CASSARAGGGPGELFF. In DNA form, the CDR3 reads TGTGCCAGTAGCGCCCGGGCGGGTGGTGGACCCGGGGAGCTGTTTTTT.